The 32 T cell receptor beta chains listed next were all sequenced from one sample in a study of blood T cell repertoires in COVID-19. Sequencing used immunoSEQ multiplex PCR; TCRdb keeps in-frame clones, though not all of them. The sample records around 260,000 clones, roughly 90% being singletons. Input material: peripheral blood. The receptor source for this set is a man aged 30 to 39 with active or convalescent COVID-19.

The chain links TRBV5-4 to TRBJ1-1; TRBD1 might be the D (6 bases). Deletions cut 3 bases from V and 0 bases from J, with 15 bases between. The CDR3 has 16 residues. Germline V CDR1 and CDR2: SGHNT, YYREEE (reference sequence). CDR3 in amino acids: CASSWGQGTMNTEAFF. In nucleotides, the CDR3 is TGTGCCAGCAGCTGGGGTCAGGGGACCATGAACACTGAAGCTTTCTTT.

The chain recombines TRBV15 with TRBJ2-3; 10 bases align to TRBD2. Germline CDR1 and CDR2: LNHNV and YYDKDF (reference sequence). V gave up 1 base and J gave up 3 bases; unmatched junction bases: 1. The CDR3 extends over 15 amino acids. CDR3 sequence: CATSRGLAGTDTQYF. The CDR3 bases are TGTGCCACCAGCAGAGGACTAGCGGGTACAGATACGCAGTATTTT.

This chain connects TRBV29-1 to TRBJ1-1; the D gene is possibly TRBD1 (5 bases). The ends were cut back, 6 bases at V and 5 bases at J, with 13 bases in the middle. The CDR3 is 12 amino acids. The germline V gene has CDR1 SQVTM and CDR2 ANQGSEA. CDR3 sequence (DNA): TGCAGCGTCTCCGTCGGGGGAACTGAAGCTTTCTTT. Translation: CSVSVGGTEAFF. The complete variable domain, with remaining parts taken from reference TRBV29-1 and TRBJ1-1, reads SAVISQKPSRDICQRGTSLTIQCQVDSQVTMMFWYRQQPGQSLTLIATANQGSEATYESGFVIDKFPISRPNLTFSTLTVSNMSPEDSSIYLCSVSVGGTEAFFGQGTRLTVV.

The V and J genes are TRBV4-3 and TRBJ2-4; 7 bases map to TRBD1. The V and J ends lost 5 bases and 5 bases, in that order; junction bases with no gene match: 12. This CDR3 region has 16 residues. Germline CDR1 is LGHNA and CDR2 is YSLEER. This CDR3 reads CASSRALDRAENIQYF. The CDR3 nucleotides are TGCGCCAGCAGCAGGGCCCTTGACAGGGCGGAAAACATTCAGTACTTC.

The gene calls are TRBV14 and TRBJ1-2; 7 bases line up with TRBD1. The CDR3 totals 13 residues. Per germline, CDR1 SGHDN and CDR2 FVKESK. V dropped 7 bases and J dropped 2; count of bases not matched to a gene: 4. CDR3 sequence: CASTGQINYGYTF. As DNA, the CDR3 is TGTGCCAGCACGGGACAGATAAACTATGGCTACACCTTC.

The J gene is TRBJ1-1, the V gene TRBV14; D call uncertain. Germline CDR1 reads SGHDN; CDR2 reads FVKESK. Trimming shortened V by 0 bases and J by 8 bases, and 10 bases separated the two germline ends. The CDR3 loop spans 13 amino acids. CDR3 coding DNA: TGTGCCAGCAGCCAAGATTTCAGATCCGAAGCTTTCTTT. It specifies CASSQDFRSEAFF.

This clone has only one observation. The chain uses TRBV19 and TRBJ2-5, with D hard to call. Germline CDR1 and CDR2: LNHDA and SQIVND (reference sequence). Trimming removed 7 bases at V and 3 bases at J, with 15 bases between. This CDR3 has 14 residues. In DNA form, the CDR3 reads TGTGCCAGTACCAATCAGGCCAGCAAAGAGACCCAGTACTTC. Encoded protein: CASTNQASKETQYF.

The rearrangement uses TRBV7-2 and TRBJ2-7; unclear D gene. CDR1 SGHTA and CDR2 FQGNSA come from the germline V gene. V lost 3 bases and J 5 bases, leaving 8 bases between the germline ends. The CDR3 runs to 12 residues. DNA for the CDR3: TGTGCCAGCAGCTTTACATCCAACGAGCAGTACTTC. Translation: CASSFTSNEQYF. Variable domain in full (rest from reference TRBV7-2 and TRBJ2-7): GAGVSQSPSNKVTEKGKDVELRCDPISGHTALYWYRQSLGQGLEFLIYFQGNSAPDKSGLPSDRFSAERTGGSVSTLTIQRTQQEDSAVYLCASSFTSNEQYFGPGTRLTVT.

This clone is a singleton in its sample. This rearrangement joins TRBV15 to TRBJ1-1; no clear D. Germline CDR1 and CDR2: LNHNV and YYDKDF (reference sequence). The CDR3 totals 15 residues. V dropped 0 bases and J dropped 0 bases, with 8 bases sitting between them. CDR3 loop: CATSREPNLNTEAFF. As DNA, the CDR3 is TGTGCCACCAGCAGAGAACCGAACTTGAACACTGAAGCTTTCTTT.

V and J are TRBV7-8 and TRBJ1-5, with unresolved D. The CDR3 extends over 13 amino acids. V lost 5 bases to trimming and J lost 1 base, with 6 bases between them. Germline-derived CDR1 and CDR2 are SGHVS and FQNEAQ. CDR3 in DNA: TGTGCCAGCAGCCCGGAGAGCAATCAGCCCCAGCATTTT. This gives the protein CASSPESNQPQHF.

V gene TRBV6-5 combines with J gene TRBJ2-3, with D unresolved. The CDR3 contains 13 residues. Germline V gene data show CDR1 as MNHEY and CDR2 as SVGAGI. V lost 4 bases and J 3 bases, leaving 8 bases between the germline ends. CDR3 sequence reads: CASSLSGTDTQYF. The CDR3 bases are TGTGCCAGCAGTTTGTCAGGTACAGATACGCAGTATTTT.

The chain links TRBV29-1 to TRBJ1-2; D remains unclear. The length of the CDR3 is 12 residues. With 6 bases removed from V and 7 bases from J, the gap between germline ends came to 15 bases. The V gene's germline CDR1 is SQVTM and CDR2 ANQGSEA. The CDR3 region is CSVAPRLGGYTF. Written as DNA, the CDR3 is TGCAGCGTCGCACCGAGGTTGGGTGGCTACACCTTC.

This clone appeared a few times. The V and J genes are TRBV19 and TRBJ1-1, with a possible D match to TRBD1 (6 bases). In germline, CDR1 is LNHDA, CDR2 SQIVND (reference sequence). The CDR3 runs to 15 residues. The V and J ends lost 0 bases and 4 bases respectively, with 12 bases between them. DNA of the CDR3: TGTGCCAGTAGTATAGATTGGGGGGGCAGCACTGAAGCTTTCTTT. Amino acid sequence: CASSIDWGGSTEAFF.

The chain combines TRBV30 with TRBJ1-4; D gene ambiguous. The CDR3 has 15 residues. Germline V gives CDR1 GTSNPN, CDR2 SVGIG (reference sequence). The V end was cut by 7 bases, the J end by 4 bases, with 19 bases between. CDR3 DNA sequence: TGTGCCTCGGCGGCGGGCACGACCGATAATGAAAAACTGTTTTTT. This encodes CASAAGTTDNEKLFF.

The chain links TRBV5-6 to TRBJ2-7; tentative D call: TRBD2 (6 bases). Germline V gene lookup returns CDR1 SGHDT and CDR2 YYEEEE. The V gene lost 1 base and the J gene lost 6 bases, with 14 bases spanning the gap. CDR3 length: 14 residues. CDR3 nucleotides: TGTGCCAGCAGCTTGTATCGGGAGAGGATCGAGCAGTACTTC. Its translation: CASSLYRERIEQYF. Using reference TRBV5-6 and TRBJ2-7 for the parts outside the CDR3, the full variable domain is DAGVTQSPTHLIKTRGQQVTLRCSPKSGHDTVSWYQQALGQGPQFIFQYYEEEERQRGNFPDRFSGHQFPNYSSELNVNALLLGDSALYLCASSLYRERIEQYFGPGTRLTVT.

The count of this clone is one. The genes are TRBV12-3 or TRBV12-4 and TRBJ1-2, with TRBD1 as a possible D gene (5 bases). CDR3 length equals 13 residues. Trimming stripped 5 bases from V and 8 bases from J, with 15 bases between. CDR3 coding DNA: TGTGCCAGCAGTGTCGGCGGGGCTAAGGGCTACACCTTC. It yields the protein CASSVGGAKGYTF.

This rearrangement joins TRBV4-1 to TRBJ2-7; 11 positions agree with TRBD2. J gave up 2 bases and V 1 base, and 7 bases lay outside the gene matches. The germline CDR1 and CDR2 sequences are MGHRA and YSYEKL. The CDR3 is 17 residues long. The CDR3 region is CASSQVSTSGATYEQYF. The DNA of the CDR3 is TGCGCCAGCAGCCAAGTGTCGACTAGCGGGGCGACCTACGAGCAGTACTTC.

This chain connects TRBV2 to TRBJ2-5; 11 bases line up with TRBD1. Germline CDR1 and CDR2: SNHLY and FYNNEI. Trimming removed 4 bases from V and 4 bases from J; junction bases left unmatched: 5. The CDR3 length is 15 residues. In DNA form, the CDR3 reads TGTGCCAGCAGTGCGGGACAGGGGGTCGGAGAGACCCAGTACTTC. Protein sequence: CASSAGQGVGETQYF.

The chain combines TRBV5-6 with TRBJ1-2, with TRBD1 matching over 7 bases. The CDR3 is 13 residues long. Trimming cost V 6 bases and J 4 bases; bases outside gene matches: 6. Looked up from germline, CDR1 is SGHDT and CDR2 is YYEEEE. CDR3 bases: TGTGCCAGCAACCCCCCAGGGGGCTATGGCTACACCTTC. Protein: CASNPPGGYGYTF. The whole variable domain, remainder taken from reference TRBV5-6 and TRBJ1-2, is DAGVTQSPTHLIKTRGQQVTLRCSPKSGHDTVSWYQQALGQGPQFIFQYYEEEERQRGNFPDRFSGHQFPNYSSELNVNALLLGDSALYLCASNPPGGYGYTFGSGTRLTVV.

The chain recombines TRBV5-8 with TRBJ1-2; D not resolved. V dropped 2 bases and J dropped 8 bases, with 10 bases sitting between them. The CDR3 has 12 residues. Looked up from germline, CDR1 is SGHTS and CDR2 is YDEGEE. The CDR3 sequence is CASSFVGVGYTF. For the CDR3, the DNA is TGTGCCAGCAGCTTTGTCGGGGTCGGCTACACCTTC.

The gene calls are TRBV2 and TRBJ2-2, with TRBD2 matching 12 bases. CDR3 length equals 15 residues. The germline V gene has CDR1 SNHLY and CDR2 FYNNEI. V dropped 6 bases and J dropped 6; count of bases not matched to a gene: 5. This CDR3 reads CASRRTSGAPGELFF. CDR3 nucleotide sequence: TGTGCCAGCAGACGGACTAGCGGGGCCCCCGGGGAGCTGTTTTTT.

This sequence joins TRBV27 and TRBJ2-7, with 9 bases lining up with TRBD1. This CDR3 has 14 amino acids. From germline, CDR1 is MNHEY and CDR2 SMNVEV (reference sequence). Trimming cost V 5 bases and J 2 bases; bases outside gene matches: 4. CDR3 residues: CASSQTGGPYEQYF. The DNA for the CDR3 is TGTGCCAGCAGTCAGACAGGGGGGCCCTACGAGCAGTACTTC.

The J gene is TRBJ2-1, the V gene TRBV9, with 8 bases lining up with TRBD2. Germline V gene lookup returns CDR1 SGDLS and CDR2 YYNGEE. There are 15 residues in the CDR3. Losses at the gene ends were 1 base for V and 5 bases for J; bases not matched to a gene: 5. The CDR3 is CASSVLAGIHNEQFF. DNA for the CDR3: TGTGCCAGCAGCGTATTAGCGGGGATACACAATGAGCAGTTCTTC. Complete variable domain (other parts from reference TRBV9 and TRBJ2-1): DSGVTQTPKHLITATGQRVTLRCSPRSGDLSVYWYQQSLDQGLQFLIQYYNGEERAKGNILERFSAQQFPDLHSELNLSSLELGDSALYFCASSVLAGIHNEQFFGPGTRLTVL.

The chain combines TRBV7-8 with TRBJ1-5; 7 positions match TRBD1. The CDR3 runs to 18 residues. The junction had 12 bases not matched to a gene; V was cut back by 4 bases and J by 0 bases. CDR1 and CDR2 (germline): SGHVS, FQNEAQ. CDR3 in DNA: TGTGCCAGCAGCTCCTTACCGACAGGGCAGTATAGCAATCAGCCCCAGCATTTT. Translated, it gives CASSSLPTGQYSNQPQHF.

The CDR3 sequence: CASSPFMLLSTRDFGPEAFF. The CDR3 DNA reads TGTGCCAGCTCACCTTTTATGCTTCTGTCGACCAGGGACTTCGGACCTGAAGCTTTCTTT. The chain couples TRBV18 to TRBJ1-1, with a possible D match to TRBD1 (5 bases). V was trimmed by 3 bases and J by 6 bases, leaving 32 bases between them. In germline, CDR1 is KGHSH, CDR2 LQKENI. The CDR3 has 20 residues. Full variable domain (rest looked up from reference TRBV18 and TRBJ1-1): NAGVMQNPRHLVRRRGQEARLRCSPMKGHSHVYWYRQLPEEGLKFMVYLQKENIIDESGMPKERFSAEFPKEGPSILRIQQVVRGDSAAYFCASSPFMLLSTRDFGPEAFFGQGTRLTVV.

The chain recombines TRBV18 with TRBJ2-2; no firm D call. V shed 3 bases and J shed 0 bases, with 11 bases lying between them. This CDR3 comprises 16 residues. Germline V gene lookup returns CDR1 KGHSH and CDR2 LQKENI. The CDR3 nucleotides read TGTGCCAGCTCACCTTCCTACCAAACGAACACCGGGGAGCTGTTTTTT. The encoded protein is CASSPSYQTNTGELFF.

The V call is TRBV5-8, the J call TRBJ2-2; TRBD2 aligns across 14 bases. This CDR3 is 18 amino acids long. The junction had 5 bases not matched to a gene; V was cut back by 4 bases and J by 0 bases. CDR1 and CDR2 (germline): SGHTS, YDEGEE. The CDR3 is CASSPPGLAGANTGELFF. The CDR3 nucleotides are TGTGCCAGCAGCCCCCCGGGACTAGCGGGGGCGAACACCGGGGAGCTGTTTTTT.

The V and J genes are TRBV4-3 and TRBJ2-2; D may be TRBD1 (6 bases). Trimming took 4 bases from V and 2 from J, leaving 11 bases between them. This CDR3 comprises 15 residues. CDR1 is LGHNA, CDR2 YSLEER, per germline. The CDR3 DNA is TGCGCCAGCAGCCCAGGGACAACTAACACCGGGGAGCTGTTTTTT. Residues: CASSPGTTNTGELFF.

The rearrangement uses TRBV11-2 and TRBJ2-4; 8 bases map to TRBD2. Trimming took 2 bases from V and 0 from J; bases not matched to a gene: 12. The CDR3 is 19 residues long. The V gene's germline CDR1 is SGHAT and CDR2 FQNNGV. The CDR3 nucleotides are TGTGCCAGCAGCTTACCCAGGGCAGCGGGGGACCAAGCCAAAAACATTCAGTACTTC. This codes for CASSLPRAAGDQAKNIQYF.

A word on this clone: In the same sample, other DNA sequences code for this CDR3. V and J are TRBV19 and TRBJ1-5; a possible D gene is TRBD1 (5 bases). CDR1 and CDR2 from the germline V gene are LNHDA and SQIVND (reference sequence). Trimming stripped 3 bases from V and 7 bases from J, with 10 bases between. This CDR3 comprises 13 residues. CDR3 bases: TGTGCCAGTAGTATCCAGGGAGGGCAGCCCCAGCATTTT. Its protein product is CASSIQGGQPQHF.

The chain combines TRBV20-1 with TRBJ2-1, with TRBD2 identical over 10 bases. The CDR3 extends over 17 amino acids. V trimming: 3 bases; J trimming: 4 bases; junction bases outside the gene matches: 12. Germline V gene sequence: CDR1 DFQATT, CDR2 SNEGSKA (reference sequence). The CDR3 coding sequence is TGCAGTGCTAGTATTCCACAAGCGGGGGGGCGGTACAATGAGCAGTTCTTC. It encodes CSASIPQAGGRYNEQFF.

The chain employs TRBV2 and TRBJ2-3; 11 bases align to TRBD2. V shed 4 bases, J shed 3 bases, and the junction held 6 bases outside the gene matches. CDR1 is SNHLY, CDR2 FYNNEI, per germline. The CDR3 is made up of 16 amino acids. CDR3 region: CASSGTSGWRTDTQYF. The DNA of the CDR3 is TGTGCCAGCAGTGGGACTAGCGGGTGGAGGACAGATACGCAGTATTTT.